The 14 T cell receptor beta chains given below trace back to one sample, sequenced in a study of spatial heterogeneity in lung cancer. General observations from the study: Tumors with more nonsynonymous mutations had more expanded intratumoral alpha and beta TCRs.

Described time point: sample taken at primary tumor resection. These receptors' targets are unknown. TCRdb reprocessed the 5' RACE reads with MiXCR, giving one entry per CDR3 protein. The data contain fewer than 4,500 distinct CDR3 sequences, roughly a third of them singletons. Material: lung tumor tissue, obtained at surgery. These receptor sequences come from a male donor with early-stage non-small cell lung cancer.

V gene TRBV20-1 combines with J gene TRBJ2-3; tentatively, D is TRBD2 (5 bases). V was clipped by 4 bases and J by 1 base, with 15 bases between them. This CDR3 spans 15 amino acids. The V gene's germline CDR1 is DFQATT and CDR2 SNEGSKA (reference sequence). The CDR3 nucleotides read TGCAGTGCTACCTCCCTAAGCGGTCGCACAGATACGCAGTATTTT. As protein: CSATSLSGRTDTQYF.

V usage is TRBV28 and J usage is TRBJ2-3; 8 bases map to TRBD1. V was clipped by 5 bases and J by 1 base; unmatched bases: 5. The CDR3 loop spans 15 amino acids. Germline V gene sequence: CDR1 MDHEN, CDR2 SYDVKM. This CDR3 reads CASSLPGQGTDTQYF. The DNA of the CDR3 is TGTGCCAGCAGTCTTCCGGGACAGGGCACAGATACGCAGTATTTT. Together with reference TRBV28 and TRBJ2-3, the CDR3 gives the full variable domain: DVKVTQSSRYLVKRTGEKVFLECVQDMDHENMFWYRQDPGLGLRLIYFSYDVKMKEKGDIPEGYSVSREKKERFSLILESASTNQTSMYLCASSLPGQGTDTQYFGPGTRLTVL.

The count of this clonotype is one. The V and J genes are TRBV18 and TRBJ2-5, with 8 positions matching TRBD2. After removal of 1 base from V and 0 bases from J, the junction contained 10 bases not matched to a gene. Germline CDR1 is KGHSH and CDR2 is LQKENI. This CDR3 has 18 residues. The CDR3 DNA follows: TGTGCCAGCTCACCACTGCGACGGGCTAGCGGGTACCAAGAGACCCAGTACTTC. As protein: CASSPLRRASGYQETQYF.

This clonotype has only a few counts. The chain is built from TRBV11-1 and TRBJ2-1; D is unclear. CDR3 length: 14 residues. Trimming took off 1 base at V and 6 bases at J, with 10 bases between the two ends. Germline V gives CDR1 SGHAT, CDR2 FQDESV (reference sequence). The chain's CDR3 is CASSLGVSRNEQFF. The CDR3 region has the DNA TGTGCCAGCAGCTTAGGGGTTTCCCGCAATGAGCAGTTCTTC. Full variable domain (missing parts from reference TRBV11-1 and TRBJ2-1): EAEVAQSPRYKITEKSQAVAFWCDPISGHATLYWYRQILGQGPELLVQFQDESVVDDSQLPKDRFSAERLKGVDSTLKIQPAELGDSAMYLCASSLGVSRNEQFFGPGTRLTVL.

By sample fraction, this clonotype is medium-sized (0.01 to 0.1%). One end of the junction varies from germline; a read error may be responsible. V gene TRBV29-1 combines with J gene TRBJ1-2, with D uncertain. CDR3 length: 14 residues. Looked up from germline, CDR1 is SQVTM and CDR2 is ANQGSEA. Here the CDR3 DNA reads TGCAGCGCTGAAATCGGTAATTCTAACTATGGCTACACCTTC. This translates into CSAEIGNSNYGYTF. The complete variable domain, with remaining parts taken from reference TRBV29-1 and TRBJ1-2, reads SAVISQKPSRDICQRGTSLTIQCQVDSQVTMMFWYRQQPGQSLTLIATANQGSEATYESGFVIDKFPISRPNLTFSTLTVSNMSPEDSSIYLCSAEIGNSNYGYTFGSGTRLTVV.

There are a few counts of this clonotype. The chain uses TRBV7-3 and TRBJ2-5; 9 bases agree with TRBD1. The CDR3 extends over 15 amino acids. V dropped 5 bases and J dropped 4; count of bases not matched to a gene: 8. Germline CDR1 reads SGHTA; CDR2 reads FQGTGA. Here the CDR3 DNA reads TGTGCCAGCAGCCTCCGGCCGGACAGGGGAGAGACCCAGTACTTC. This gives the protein CASSLRPDRGETQYF.

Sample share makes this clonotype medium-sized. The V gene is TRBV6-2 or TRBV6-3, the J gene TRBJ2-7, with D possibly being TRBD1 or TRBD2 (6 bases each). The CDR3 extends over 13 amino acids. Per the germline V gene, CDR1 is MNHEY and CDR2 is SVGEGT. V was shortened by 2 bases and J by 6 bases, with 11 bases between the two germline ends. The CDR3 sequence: CASSYGGPGEQYF. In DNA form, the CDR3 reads TGTGCCAGCAGTTACGGGGGGCCAGGCGAGCAGTACTTC.

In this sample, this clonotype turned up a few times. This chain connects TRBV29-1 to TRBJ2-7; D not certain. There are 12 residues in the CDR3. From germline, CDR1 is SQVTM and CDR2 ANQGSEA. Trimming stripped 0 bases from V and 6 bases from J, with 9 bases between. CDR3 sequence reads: CSVEDHTAEQYF. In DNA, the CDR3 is TGCAGCGTTGAAGATCACACCGCCGAGCAGTACTTC.

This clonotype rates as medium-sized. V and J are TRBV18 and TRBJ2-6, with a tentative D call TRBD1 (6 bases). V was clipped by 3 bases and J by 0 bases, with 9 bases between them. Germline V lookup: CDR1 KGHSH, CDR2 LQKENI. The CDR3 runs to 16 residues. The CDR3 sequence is CASSPTGNSGANVLTF. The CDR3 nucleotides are TGTGCCAGCTCACCCACAGGGAACTCTGGGGCCAACGTCCTGACTTTC.

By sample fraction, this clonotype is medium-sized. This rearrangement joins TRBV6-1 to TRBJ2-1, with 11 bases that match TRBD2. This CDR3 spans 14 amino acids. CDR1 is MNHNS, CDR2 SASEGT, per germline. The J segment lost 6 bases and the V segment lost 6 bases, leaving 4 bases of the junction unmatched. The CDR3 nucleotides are TGTGCCAGCAGACTAGCGGGGGAGGGCAATGAGCAGTTCTTC. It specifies CASRLAGEGNEQFF.

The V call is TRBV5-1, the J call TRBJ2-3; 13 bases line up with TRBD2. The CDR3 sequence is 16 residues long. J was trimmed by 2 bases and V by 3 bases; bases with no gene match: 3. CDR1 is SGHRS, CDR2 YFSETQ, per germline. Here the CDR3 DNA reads TGCGCCAGCAGCTCGGGACTAGCGGGAACCACAGATACGCAGTATTTT. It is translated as CASSSGLAGTTDTQYF. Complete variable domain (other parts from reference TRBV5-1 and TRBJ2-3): KAGVTQTPRYLIKTRGQQVTLSCSPISGHRSVSWYQQTPGQGLQFLFEYFSETQRNKGNFPGRFSGRQFSNSRSEMNVSTLELGDSALYLCASSSGLAGTTDTQYFGPGTRLTVL.

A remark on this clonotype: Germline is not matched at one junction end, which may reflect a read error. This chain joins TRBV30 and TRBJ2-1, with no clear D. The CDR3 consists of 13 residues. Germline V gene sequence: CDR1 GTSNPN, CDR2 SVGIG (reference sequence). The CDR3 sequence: CAWSVRLNDELFF. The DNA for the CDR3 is TGTGCCTGGAGTGTTCGGCTGAACGATGAGCTGTTCTTC.

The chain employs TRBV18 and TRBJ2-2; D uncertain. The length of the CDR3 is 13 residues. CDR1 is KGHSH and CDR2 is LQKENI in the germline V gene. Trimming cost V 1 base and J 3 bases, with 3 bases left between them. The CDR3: CASSPQDTGELFF. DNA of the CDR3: TGTGCCAGCTCACCACAGGACACCGGGGAGCTGTTTTTT.

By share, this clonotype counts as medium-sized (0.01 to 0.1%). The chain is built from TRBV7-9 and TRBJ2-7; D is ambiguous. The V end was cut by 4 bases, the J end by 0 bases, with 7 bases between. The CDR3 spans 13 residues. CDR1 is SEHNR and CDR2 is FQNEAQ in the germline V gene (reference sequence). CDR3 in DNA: TGTGCCAGCAGCTCCTTCCTCTCCTACGAGCAGTACTTC. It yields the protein CASSSFLSYEQYF.